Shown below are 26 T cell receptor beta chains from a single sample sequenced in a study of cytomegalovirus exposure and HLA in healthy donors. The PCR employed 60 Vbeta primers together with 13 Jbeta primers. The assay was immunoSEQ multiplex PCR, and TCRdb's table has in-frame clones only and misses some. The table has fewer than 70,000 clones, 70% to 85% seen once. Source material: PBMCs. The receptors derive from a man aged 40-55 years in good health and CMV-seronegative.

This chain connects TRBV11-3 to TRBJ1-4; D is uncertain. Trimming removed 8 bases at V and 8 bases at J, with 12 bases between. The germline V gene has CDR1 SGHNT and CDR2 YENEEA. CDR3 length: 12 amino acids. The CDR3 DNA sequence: TGTGCCAGCGGAGCTTATGGGGAAAAACTGTTTTTT. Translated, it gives CASGAYGEKLFF.

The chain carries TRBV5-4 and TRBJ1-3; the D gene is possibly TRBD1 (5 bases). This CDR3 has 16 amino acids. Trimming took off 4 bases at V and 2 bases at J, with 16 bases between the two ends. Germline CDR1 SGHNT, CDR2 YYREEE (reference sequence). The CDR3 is CASSTGPDAAGNTIYF. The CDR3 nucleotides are TGTGCCAGCAGCACAGGCCCCGACGCAGCTGGAAACACCATATATTTT.

The CDR3 sequence: CASTGNNSPLHF. CDR3 DNA: TGTGCCAGTACCGGGAATAATTCACCCCTCCACTTT. The rearrangement uses TRBV19 and TRBJ1-6; D call uncertain. The V end lost 7 bases, the J end lost 5 bases, and 6 bases lay between the germline ends. This CDR3 has 12 amino acids. Germline assignment: CDR1 LNHDA and CDR2 SQIVND (reference sequence). Combining the CDR3 with reference TRBV19 and TRBJ1-6 gives the whole variable domain DGGITQSPKYLFRKEGQNVTLSCEQNLNHDAMYWYRQDPGQGLRLIYYSQIVNDFQKGDIAEGYSVSREKKESFPLTVTSAQKNPTAFYLCASTGNNSPLHFGNGTRLTVT.

The CDR3: CASSYRDNNQPQHF. The CDR3 region has the DNA TGTGCCAGCAGTTACCGGGACAACAATCAGCCCCAGCATTTT. The chain is built from TRBV6-6 and TRBJ1-5; a possible D gene is TRBD1 (6 bases). The germline V and J ends were trimmed by 2 bases and 3 bases, with 8 bases remaining between them. Germline CDR1 MNHNY, CDR2 SVGAGI (reference sequence). The CDR3 loop spans 14 amino acids.

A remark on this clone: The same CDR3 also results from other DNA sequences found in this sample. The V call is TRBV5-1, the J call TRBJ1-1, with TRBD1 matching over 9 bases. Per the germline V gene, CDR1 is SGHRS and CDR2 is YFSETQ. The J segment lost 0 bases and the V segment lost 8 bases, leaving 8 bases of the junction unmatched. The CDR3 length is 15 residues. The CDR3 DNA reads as TGCGCCAGTAGCATAAGACAGGGGGTGAACACTGAAGCTTTCTTT. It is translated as CASSIRQGVNTEAFF.

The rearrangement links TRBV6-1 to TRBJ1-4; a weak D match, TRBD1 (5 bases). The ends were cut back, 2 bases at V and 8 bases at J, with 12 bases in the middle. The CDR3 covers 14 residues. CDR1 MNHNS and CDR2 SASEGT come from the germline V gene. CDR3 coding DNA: TGTGCCAGCAGTGAATGGGGGGGAAGAGAAAAACTGTTTTTT. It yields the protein CASSEWGGREKLFF.

In nucleotides, the CDR3 is TGTGCCAGCAGCGTAGGGACAGGGAGAAACTATGGCTACACCTTC. Protein: CASSVGTGRNYGYTF. The rearrangement joins TRBV9 to TRBJ1-2; TRBD1 agrees at 8 bases. J was trimmed by 2 bases and V by 0 bases; bases with no gene match: 3. Germline V CDR1 and CDR2: SGDLS, YYNGEE. This CDR3 comprises 15 residues. Drawing the rest from reference TRBV9 and TRBJ1-2, the complete variable domain is DSGVTQTPKHLITATGQRVTLRCSPRSGDLSVYWYQQSLDQGLQFLIQYYNGEERAKGNILERFSAQQFPDLHSELNLSSLELGDSALYFCASSVGTGRNYGYTFGSGTRLTVV.

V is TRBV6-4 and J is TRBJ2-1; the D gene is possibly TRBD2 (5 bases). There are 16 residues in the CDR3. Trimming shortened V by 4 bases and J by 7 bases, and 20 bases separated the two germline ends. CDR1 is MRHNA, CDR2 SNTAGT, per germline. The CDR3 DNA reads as TGTGCCAGCAGTGTATCTAGCTCCCCCGCCCAGAATGAGCAGTTCTTC. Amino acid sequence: CASSVSSSPAQNEQFF.

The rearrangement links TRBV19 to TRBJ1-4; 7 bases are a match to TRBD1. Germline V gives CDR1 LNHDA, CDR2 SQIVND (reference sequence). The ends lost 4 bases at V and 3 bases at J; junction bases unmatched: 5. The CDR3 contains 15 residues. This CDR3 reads CASSRRQGSNEKLFF. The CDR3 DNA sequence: TGTGCCAGTAGTAGGCGACAGGGCTCTAATGAAAAACTGTTTTTT.

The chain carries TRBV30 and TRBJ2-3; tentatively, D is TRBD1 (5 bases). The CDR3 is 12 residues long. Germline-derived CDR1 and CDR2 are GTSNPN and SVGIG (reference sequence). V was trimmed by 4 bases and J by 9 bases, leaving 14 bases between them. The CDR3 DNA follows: TGTGCCTGGACGCCAGGGATGAAAACGCAGTATTTT. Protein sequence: CAWTPGMKTQYF.

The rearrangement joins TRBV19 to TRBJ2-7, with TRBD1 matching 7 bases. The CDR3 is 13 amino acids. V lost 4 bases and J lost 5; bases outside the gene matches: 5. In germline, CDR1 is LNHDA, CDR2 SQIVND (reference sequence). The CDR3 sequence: CASSKTGENEQYF. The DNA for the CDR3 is TGTGCCAGTAGTAAAACAGGGGAGAACGAGCAGTACTTC.

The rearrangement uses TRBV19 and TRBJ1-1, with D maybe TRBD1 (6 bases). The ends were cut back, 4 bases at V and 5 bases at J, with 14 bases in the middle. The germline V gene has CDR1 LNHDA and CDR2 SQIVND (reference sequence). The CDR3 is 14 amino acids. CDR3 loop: CASSTTGLWTEAFF. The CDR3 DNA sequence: TGTGCCAGTAGTACCACAGGGTTGTGGACTGAAGCTTTCTTT.

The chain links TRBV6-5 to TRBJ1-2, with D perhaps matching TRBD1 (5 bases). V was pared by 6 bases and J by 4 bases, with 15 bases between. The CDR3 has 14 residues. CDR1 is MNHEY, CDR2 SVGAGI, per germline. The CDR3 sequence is CASRTSTGSYGYTF. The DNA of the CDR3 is TGTGCCAGCAGAACCTCAACAGGATCCTATGGCTACACCTTC.

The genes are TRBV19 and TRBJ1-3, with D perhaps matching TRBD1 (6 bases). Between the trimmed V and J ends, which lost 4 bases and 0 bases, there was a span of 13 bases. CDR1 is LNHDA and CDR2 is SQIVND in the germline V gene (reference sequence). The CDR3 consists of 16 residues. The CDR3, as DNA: TGTGCCAGTAGTAGACAGGACAGTAACTCTGGAAACACCATATATTTT. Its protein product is CASSRQDSNSGNTIYF.

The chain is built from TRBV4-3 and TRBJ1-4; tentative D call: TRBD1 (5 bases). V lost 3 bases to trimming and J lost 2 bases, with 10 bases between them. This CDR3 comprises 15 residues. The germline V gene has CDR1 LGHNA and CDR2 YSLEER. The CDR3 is CASSQLGGTNEKLFF. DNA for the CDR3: TGCGCCAGCAGCCAGTTGGGGGGGACTAATGAAAAACTGTTTTTT.

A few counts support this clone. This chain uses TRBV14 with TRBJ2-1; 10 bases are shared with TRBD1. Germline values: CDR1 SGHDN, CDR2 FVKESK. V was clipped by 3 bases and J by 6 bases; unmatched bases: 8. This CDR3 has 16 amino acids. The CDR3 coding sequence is TGTGCCAGCAGCCAGTCCGGGACAGGGGAGATCAATGAGCAGTTCTTC. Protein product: CASSQSGTGEINEQFF.

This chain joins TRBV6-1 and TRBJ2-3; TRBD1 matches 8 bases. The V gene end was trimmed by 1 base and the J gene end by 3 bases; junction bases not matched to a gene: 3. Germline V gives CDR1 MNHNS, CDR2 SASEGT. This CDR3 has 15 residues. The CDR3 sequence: CASSEDGQGTDTQYF. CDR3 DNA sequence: TGTGCCAGCAGTGAAGATGGACAGGGTACAGATACGCAGTATTTT.

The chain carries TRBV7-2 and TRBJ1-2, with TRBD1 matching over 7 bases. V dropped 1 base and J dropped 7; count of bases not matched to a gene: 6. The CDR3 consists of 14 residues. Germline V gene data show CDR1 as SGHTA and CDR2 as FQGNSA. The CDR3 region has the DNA TGTGCCAGCAGCTTAGACCAGGGGGGAGCTGGCTACACCTTC. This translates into CASSLDQGGAGYTF.

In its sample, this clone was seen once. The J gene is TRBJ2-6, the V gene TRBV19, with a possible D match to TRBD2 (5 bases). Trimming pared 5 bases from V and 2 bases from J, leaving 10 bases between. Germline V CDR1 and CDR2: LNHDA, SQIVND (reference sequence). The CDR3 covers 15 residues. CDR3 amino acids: CASSLWGAGANVLTF. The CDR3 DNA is TGTGCCAGTAGTCTATGGGGAGCTGGGGCCAACGTCCTGACTTTC.

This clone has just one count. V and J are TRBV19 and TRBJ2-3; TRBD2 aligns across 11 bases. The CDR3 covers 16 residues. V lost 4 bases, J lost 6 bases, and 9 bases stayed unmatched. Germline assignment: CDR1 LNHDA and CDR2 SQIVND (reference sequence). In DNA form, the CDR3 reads TGTGCCAGTAGTACCGCTAGCGGGGGGTTGGTTGATACGCAGTATTTT. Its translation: CASSTASGGLVDTQYF.

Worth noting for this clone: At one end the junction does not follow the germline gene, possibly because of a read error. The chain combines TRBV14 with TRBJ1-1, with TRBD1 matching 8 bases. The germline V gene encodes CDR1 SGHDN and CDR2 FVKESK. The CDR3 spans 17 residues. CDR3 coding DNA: TGTGCCAGCAGACAAGGACAGGGCCACCCTCTGAACACTGAAGCTTTCTTT. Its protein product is CASRQGQGHPLNTEAFF.

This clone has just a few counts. CDR3 DNA: TGTGCCAGCAGCTTGGCCTTAGTCATAGGGGGAAATTCACCCCTCCACTTT. This sequence encodes CASSLALVIGGNSPLHF. The chain has TRBV5-5 and TRBJ1-6; TRBD1 is a possible D gene (6 bases). The CDR3 runs 17 residues. From germline, CDR1 is SGHKS and CDR2 YYEKEE (reference sequence). Trimming stripped 0 bases from V and 7 bases from J, with 17 bases between.

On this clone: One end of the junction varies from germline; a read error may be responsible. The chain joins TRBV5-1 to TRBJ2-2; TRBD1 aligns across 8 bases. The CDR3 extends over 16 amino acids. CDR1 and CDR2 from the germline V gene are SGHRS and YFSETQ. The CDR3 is CASGLFAGGGTGELFF. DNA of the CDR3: TGCGCCAGCGGCTTATTTGCAGGGGGCGGCACCGGGGAGCTGTTTTTT. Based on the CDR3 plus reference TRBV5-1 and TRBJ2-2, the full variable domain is KAGVTQTPRYLIKTRGQQVTLSCSPISGHRSVSWYQQTPGQGLQFLFEYFSETQRNKGNFPGRFSGRQFSNSRSEMNVSTLELGDSALYLCASGLFAGGGTGELFFGEGSRLTVL.

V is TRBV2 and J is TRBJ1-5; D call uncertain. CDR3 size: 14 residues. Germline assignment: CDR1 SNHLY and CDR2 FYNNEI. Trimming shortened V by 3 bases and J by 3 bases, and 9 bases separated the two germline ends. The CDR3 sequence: CASSDSGNNQPQHF. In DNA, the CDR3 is TGTGCCAGCAGTGATTCGGGGAACAATCAGCCCCAGCATTTT.

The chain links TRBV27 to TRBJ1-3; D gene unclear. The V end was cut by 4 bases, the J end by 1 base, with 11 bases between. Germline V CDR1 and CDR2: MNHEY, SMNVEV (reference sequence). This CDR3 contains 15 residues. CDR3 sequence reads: CASSSEVWSGNTIYF. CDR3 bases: TGTGCCAGCAGTTCAGAGGTTTGGTCTGGAAACACCATATATTTT.

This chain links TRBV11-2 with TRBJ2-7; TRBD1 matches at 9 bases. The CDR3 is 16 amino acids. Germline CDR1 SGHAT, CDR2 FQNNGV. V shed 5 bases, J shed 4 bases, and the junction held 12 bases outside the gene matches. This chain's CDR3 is CASSPIKWDRVYEQYF. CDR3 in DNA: TGTGCCAGCAGCCCAATAAAGTGGGACAGGGTATACGAGCAGTACTTC.